This T cell receptor (beta chain) was obtained from a study of blood T cells in healthy people across ages (dated by TCRdb to about 2015). A note on the overall study: In model experiments, roughly one uniquely barcoded TCR beta cDNA molecule per two T cells was captured by template switching. The study measured age-related changes in TCR beta repertoire diversity using deep sequencing normalized with unique cDNA molecular identifiers. Donors were grouped into four age groups: young (average roughly 16 years), middle-aged (around 39), aged (about 59) and long-lived (about 89). To avoid experimental bias, donors of different ages were distributed randomly across sequencing lanes. For two donors (one aged 18 to 30 and one aged 80 or older), the study analyzed two additional independent replicas of 1 million unique cDNA reads from the same blood draw.

This clonotype was found many times. Its antigen is not yet known. No clone much larger than this one lies a single base away; base qualities are absent. The CDR3, cysteine through phenylalanine, is 15 amino acids long. The sequence is cut down to CDR3 DNA, 45 bases in frame from base 1. V and J are trimmed by 1 base and 2 bases, and the gene matches miss 2 bases of the junction. CDR1 SGHRS and CDR2 YFSETQ are derived from the germline V gene. The receptor library was made with 5' RACE. Sequenced using an Illumina HiSeq 2500. A second about 7 to 12 cycle PCR used a sample-barcoded 5' primer and a J-beta primer mix. A unique molecular identifier was introduced onto each TCR beta cDNA molecule by a template-switch 5' adaptor carrying 12 random nucleotides. At least 2.5 million CDR3-containing paired-end reads were obtained from each sample. The Mint cDNA synthesis kit, primed by a TRBC-specific oligonucleotide, was used to synthesize first-strand cDNA from all RNA. Following uracil-DNA glycosylase treatment, all cDNA underwent a first 18-cycle PCR with the universal primers M1SS and BC2_uni_R. On the authors' methods: Each sample was normalized by randomly selecting 1 million high-quality reads, each carrying a distinct molecular identifier. Reads sharing molecular identifiers were discarded rather than binned into consensus sequences. MiTCR, run with a Q25 quality threshold and the strictest error-elimination algorithm, handled CDR3 identification, clonotype clustering and error correction. A nonparametric unseen species model with Euler transformation was used to estimate lower-bound total TCR beta diversity. TCRdb redid the processing of the public reads, applying fastp at Q25 and MiXCR, and retained in-frame beta chains. Rows matching on CDR3 protein sequence are summarized as one entry with the most common DNA and genes. These V and J calls rely on TCRdb rather than the paper's analysis. For this sample there are 550,000 to 800,000 distinct CDR3 sequences; about 30% appear just once. 15% to 17% of the sample lies in the top ten.

The donors were 40 or so Caucasian individuals from Russia, aged roughly 6 to 100 years, who were systemically healthy. Each donor gave about 11 milliliters of peripheral blood, drawn into EDTA-treated Vacutainer tubes. Ficoll-Paque density-gradient centrifugation was used to isolate PBMCs, with at least 7 million per sample. Trizol reagent was used to extract total RNA from the PBMCs, yielding at least 6 micrograms per sample. The percentages of naive CD45RAhigh/CD27high T cells were determined by flow cytometry on a PBMC aliquot from every donor. Study-wide conclusions, independent of this receptor: Estimates of total diversity based on one million sequenced T cells were considered lower bounds and underestimates. A strong correlation was found between observed TCR beta diversity and the percentage of naive T cells measured by flow cytometry. Compared with the aged group, the long-lived group had more naive CD4+ T cells, fewer expanded clones and increased TCR diversity, suggesting age selection. Because the CMV infection status of the donors was unknown, age-related changes in expanded clonotypes may potentially have been confounded. Because profiling used bulk unsorted PBMCs, naive and antigen-experienced compartments could not be compared conclusively. As age increased, observed TCR beta diversity per million T cells dropped in a roughly linear way, and a significant reduction was already evident by age about 40.

The rearrangement joined TRBV5-1 to TRBJ1-2, and TRBD1 matches 10 of the central bases. Sequencing was performed on blood. The receptor's source is an elderly woman in good health. Donor details come from another sample of the same person, matched by shared clones. The nucleotide sequence reads TGCGCCAGCAGCTTGCCGGGACAGGGGAACTATGGCTACACCTTC. This gives the protein CASSLPGQGNYGYTF.